The 22 T cell receptor beta chains below all came from one sample that was sequenced in a study of resident and recirculating memory T cells in vitiligo. Assay used: immunoSEQ multiplex PCR; TCRdb lists only in-frame clones, some missing. The profile covers fewer than 80,000 clones, with 80% to 95% appearing a single time and around 4.9% taken by the ten largest. The sample comprised blood. The receptors originated from a male donor with vitiligo.

The rearrangement links TRBV29-1 to TRBJ2-1; D possibly corresponds to TRBD2 (5 bases). Per the germline V gene, CDR1 is SQVTM and CDR2 is ANQGSEA. V was pared by 5 bases and J by 8 bases, with 10 bases between. The length of the CDR3 is 11 residues. The CDR3 nucleotides are TGCAGCGTTTCGGCCGGGGATGAGCAGTTCTTC. This encodes CSVSAGDEQFF.

The chain combines TRBV5-1 with TRBJ1-5; TRBD1 matches at 7 bases. This CDR3 is 17 amino acids long. Germline V gene sequence: CDR1 SGHRS, CDR2 YFSETQ. V gave up 0 bases and J gave up 2 bases; unmatched junction bases: 8. Here the CDR3 DNA reads TGCGCCAGCAGCTTGGGAACGACAGGGTTTGGCAATCAGCCCCAGCATTTT. This gives the protein CASSLGTTGFGNQPQHF. The complete variable domain, with remaining parts taken from reference TRBV5-1 and TRBJ1-5, reads KAGVTQTPRYLIKTRGQQVTLSCSPISGHRSVSWYQQTPGQGLQFLFEYFSETQRNKGNFPGRFSGRQFSNSRSEMNVSTLELGDSALYLCASSLGTTGFGNQPQHFGDGTRLSIL.

The chain is built from TRBV5-4 and TRBJ2-7, with TRBD1 as a possible D gene (5 bases). Per germline, CDR1 SGHNT and CDR2 YYREEE (reference sequence). V dropped 3 bases and J dropped 4 bases, with 14 bases sitting between them. The CDR3 is made up of 14 amino acids. CDR3 region: CASSSDLGEYEQYF. The CDR3 DNA is TGTGCCAGCAGCTCAGACCTAGGGGAATACGAGCAGTACTTC.

V usage is TRBV6-4 and J usage is TRBJ1-1, with D possibly matching TRBD1 (5 bases). The CDR3 runs 14 residues. CDR1 and CDR2 (germline): MRHNA, SNTAGT. V dropped 6 bases and J dropped 5 bases, with 16 bases sitting between them. The chain's CDR3 is CASRLQGGQTEAFF. The DNA of the CDR3 is TGTGCCAGCAGACTTCAGGGAGGCCAAACTGAAGCTTTCTTT.

The chain carries TRBV4-3 and TRBJ2-1, with 13 bases aligning to TRBD2. Trimming cost V 4 bases and J 4 bases; bases outside gene matches: 1. CDR1 is LGHNA and CDR2 is YSLEER in the germline V gene. The CDR3 has 15 residues. The CDR3 sequence: CASSRTSGGYNEQFF. The CDR3 DNA reads TGCGCCAGCAGCCGGACTAGCGGGGGATACAATGAGCAGTTCTTC.

The rearrangement uses TRBV2 and TRBJ1-4; 12 nucleotides match TRBD1. Germline CDR1 SNHLY, CDR2 FYNNEI. The V gene end was trimmed by 8 bases and the J gene end by 7 bases; junction bases not matched to a gene: 11. This CDR3 contains 16 residues. CDR3 bases: TGTGCCAGCTACGGGACAGGGGGCATATCGGGTGAAAAACTGTTTTTT. Encoded protein: CASYGTGGISGEKLFF. Filled out from reference TRBV2 and TRBJ1-4, the complete variable domain reads EPEVTQTPSHQVTQMGQEVILRCVPISNHLYFYWYRQILGQKVEFLVSFYNNEISEKSEIFDDQFSVERPDGSNFTLKIRSTKLEDSAMYFCASYGTGGISGEKLFFGSGTQLSVL.

The gene calls are TRBV29-1 and TRBJ1-5, with a tentative D call TRBD1 (6 bases). V was trimmed by 5 bases and J by 2 bases, leaving 16 bases between them. CDR1 is SQVTM, CDR2 ANQGSEA, per germline. The CDR3 contains 15 residues. The CDR3 region has the DNA TGCAGCGTTTTTACCGGGACAACAGGCAATCAGCCCCAGCATTTT. This gives the protein CSVFTGTTGNQPQHF.

V gene TRBV6-5 combines with J gene TRBJ2-3; 7 bases agree with TRBD2. CDR1 is MNHEY, CDR2 SVGAGI, per germline. Trimming at V came to 5 bases and at J to 2 bases, leaving 7 bases not matched to a gene. There are 15 residues in the CDR3. CDR3 region: CASSRTGTITDTQYF. As DNA, the CDR3 is TGTGCCAGCAGTCGAACCGGGACTATCACAGATACGCAGTATTTT.

The V and J genes are TRBV7-9 and TRBJ1-2, with 7 bases aligning to TRBD1. The CDR3 length is 14 residues. Trimming took 4 bases from V and 4 from J; bases not matched to a gene: 6. CDR1 and CDR2 from the germline V gene are SEHNR and FQNEAQ (reference sequence). The CDR3, as DNA: TGTGCCAGCAGCTCAAGTCCAGGGGGCTATGGCTACACCTTC. Its translation is CASSSSPGGYGYTF. The whole variable domain, filled in from reference TRBV7-9 and TRBJ1-2, reads DTGVSQNPRHKITKRGQNVTFRCDPISEHNRLYWYRQTLGQGPEFLTYFQNEAQLEKSRLLSDRFSAERPKGSFSTLEIQRTEQGDSAMYLCASSSSPGGYGYTFGSGTRLTVV.

The chain joins TRBV4-3 to TRBJ2-3, with D perhaps matching TRBD2 (5 bases). Trimming removed 0 bases from V and 2 bases from J, with 12 bases in between. The CDR3 extends over 16 amino acids. The germline V gene has CDR1 LGHNA and CDR2 YSLEER. CDR3 DNA sequence: TGCGCCAGCAGCCAAGACCCCTTGGACTCCACAGATACGCAGTATTTT. As protein: CASSQDPLDSTDTQYF.

This chain uses TRBV9 with TRBJ2-2, with TRBD1 matching over 7 bases. Germline CDR1 reads SGDLS; CDR2 reads YYNGEE. The CDR3 consists of 17 residues. V was clipped by 4 bases and J by 7 bases; unmatched bases: 16. CDR3: CASSRGGGRRVSGELFF. The CDR3 DNA reads as TGTGCCAGCAGCAGAGGGGGCGGGCGTCGGGTGAGCGGGGAGCTGTTTTTT.

This chain links TRBV6-1 with TRBJ2-1, with D perhaps TRBD1 (8 bases). Trimming took off 1 base at V and 3 bases at J, with 13 bases between the two ends. CDR1 is MNHNS and CDR2 is SASEGT in the germline V gene. This CDR3 region has 16 residues. This CDR3 reads CASSEEDREGYNEQFF. The DNA for the CDR3 is TGTGCCAGCAGTGAAGAGGACAGGGAGGGCTACAATGAGCAGTTCTTC.

This rearrangement joins TRBV6-4 to TRBJ1-2, with D unresolved. Germline V CDR1 and CDR2: MRHNA, SNTAGT. V dropped 0 bases and J dropped 5 bases, with 4 bases sitting between them. The CDR3 extends over 12 amino acids. In DNA, the CDR3 is TGTGCCAGCAGTGACTCCCGGTATGGCTACACCTTC. This codes for CASSDSRYGYTF.

V and J are TRBV5-1 and TRBJ1-1; 8 bases match TRBD1. The CDR3 runs to 15 residues. CDR1 is SGHRS, CDR2 YFSETQ, per germline. V dropped 4 bases and J dropped 1; count of bases not matched to a gene: 6. CDR3 residues: CASSTPGQANTEAFF. The CDR3 DNA reads as TGCGCCAGCAGCACACCGGGACAGGCGAACACTGAAGCTTTCTTT.

The chain uses TRBV7-3 and TRBJ2-1; D perhaps matches TRBD1 (5 bases). This CDR3 has 19 residues. V was pared by 3 bases and J by 6 bases, with 27 bases between. Germline values: CDR1 SGHTA, CDR2 FQGTGA. The CDR3: CASSLGLPHSNSRVNEQFF. For the CDR3, the DNA is TGTGCCAGCAGCTTGGGCTTACCACACAGTAATTCCAGGGTCAATGAGCAGTTCTTC.

The V call is TRBV6-1, the J call TRBJ1-4, with D possibly TRBD1 on 5 matching bases. V shed 0 bases and J shed 7 bases, with 12 bases lying between them. The CDR3 runs 15 residues. Per germline, CDR1 MNHNS and CDR2 SASEGT. The CDR3 bases are TGTGCCAGCAGTGAAGCGGGGGGTGTTGGTGAAAAACTGTTTTTT. This gives the protein CASSEAGGVGEKLFF.

The chain is built from TRBV12-5 and TRBJ2-2; D is uncertain. Germline-derived CDR1 and CDR2 are LGHNT and FRNRAP. This CDR3 has 13 residues. Trimming cost V 5 bases and J 1 base, with 5 bases left between them. The CDR3 bases are TGTGCTAGTGGTCGCGGGAACACCGGGGAGCTGTTTTTT. This translates into CASGRGNTGELFF.

V and J are TRBV9 and TRBJ1-6, with TRBD1 matching 10 bases. V lost 3 bases to trimming and J lost 6 bases; unmatched junction nucleotides: 3. The CDR3 runs 15 residues. The germline V gene has CDR1 SGDLS and CDR2 YYNGEE. CDR3 DNA sequence: TGTGCCAGCAGCGCCCGGGACAGGGGTAATTCACCCCTCCACTTT. Translating gives CASSARDRGNSPLHF.

The chain employs TRBV2 and TRBJ1-2, with 7 bases fitting TRBD1. Per the germline V gene, CDR1 is SNHLY and CDR2 is FYNNEI. Losses at the gene ends were 8 bases for V and 2 bases for J; bases not matched to a gene: 2. The CDR3 is made up of 12 amino acids. For the CDR3, the DNA is TGTGCCAGCCAGACAGGGAACTATGGCTACACCTTC. Protein sequence: CASQTGNYGYTF.

In the case of this clone: This sample includes further DNA sequences coding for the same CDR3. CDR3 sequence (DNA): TGCGCCAGCAGGGACAGGGCTAATGAAAAACTGTTTTTT. It is translated as CASRDRANEKLFF. The J gene is TRBJ1-4, the V gene TRBV5-1; 8 bases fit TRBD1. The germline V gene has CDR1 SGHRS and CDR2 YFSETQ. The CDR3 sequence is 13 residues long. V was pared by 5 bases and J by 3 bases, with 0 bases of the junction left unmatched.

The chain has TRBV6-5 and TRBJ2-1; 7 bases map to TRBD1. V lost 6 bases and J lost 3; bases outside the gene matches: 2. The CDR3 is 13 amino acids. Germline assignment: CDR1 MNHEY and CDR2 SVGAGI. In nucleotides, the CDR3 is TGTGCCAGCAGACAGGGGTACTACAATGAGCAGTTCTTC. This sequence encodes CASRQGYYNEQFF.

This chain joins TRBV30 and TRBJ1-3; TRBD1 is a possible D gene (6 bases). The V gene lost 0 bases and the J gene lost 2 bases, with 8 bases spanning the gap. CDR3 length: 14 amino acids. The germline gives CDR1 GTSNPN, CDR2 SVGIG (reference sequence). The DNA for the CDR3 is TGTGCCTGGAGTGTGTCAGGGGCTGGAAACACCATATATTTT. It encodes CAWSVSGAGNTIYF.